This record covers a single T cell receptor (beta chain). These data belong to a study of OX40 agonist ivuxolimab in advanced cancers. Study overall: It was ivuxolimab, an agonistic anti-OX40 (CD134) antibody, that patients were treated with. Patients were treated with intravenous ivuxolimab, dosed at 0.01 to 10 mg/kg and infused every 2 weeks. Cancers in dose escalation were hepatocellular, melanoma, renal cell and head and neck.

Germline trimming cut 6 bases from V and 7 bases from J; bases unmatched to any gene: 5. The CDR3 consists of 14 residues. Germline-derived CDR1 and CDR2 are MNHNS and SASEGT. The assay was immunoSEQ multiplex PCR, and TCRdb's table has in-frame clones only and misses some. Of 75,000 to 95,000 clones listed, 85% to 90% were seen once; the top ten hold approximately 0.2%. This TCR was sampled from an adult with an advanced solid tumor such as melanoma, head and neck, liver or kidney cancer. V and J are TRBV6-1 and TRBJ1-5; 11 nucleotides align to TRBD1. Specimen: CD4+ or CD8+ T cells sorted from blood, collected in a trial of the OX40 agonist ivuxolimab. CDR3 amino acids: CASSGQGARQPQHF. In DNA form, the CDR3 reads TGTGCCAGCAGCGGACAGGGGGCGCGACAGCCCCAGCATTTT.